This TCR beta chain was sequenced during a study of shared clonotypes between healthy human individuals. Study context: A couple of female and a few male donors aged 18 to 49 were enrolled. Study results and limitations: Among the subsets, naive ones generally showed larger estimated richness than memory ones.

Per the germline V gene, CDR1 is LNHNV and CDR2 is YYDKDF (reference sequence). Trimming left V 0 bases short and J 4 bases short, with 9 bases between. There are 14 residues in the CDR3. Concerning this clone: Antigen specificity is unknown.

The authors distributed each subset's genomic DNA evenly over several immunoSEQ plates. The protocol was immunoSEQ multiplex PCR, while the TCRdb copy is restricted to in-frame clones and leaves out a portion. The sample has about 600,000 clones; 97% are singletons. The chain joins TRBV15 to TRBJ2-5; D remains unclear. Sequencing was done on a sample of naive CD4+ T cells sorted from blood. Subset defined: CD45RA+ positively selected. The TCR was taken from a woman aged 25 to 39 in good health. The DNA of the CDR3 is TGTGCCACCAGCAGAGACTTGGTTTTAGAGACCCAGTACTTC. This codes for CATSRDLVLETQYF.